The entry that follows covers one T cell receptor beta chain sequence. Germline CDR1 and CDR2: MNHNS and SASEGT. The CDR3 is 14 amino acids. V shed 1 base and J shed 5 bases, with 11 bases lying between them. At baseline, cycle 4 day 1, and cycle 7 day 1, blood was sampled. Libraries were prepared by immunoSEQ multiplex PCR; TCRdb keeps only in-frame clonotypes and omits some of them. Of 98,000 or so clones listed, roughly 95% are singletons. The data were taken from a study of OX40 agonist ivuxolimab in advanced cancers. The TCR comes from an adult with an advanced solid tumor such as melanoma, head and neck, liver or kidney cancer. Sample: CD4+ or CD8+ T cells sorted from blood, taken in a trial of the OX40 agonist ivuxolimab. V gene TRBV6-1 combines with J gene TRBJ1-1; tentative D call: TRBD1 (6 bases). The CDR3 coding sequence is TGTGCCAGCAGTGAAGTCGGGGGGCCTACTGAAGCTTTCTTT. Translated: CASSEVGGPTEAFF.